These 16 T cell receptor beta chains share one sample of origin, sequenced in a study of blood T cell repertoires in COVID-19. Only in-frame clones appear in the TCRdb table, and some are missing; sequencing was by immunoSEQ multiplex PCR. In the table there are hundreds of thousands of clones, approximately 83% of which are singletons. The sample taken for sequencing was peripheral blood. Receptor source: a woman in her thirties with COVID-19, enrolled during active disease.

This clone was seen repeatedly, ten times or more. The J gene is TRBJ2-7, the V gene TRBV7-3, with D perhaps TRBD1 (5 bases). CDR3 length: 15 residues. V was trimmed by 5 bases and J by 7 bases, leaving 21 bases between them. CDR1 is SGHTA, CDR2 FQGTGA, per germline. In nucleotides, the CDR3 is TGTGCCAGCAGCCGTGACGGAAGGGGCGTGGGGGAGCAGTACTTC. Translating it yields CASSRDGRGVGEQYF.

V usage is TRBV18 and J usage is TRBJ2-1; 10 bases align to TRBD2. The CDR3 spans 14 residues. Germline values: CDR1 KGHSH, CDR2 LQKENI. Trimming removed 4 bases from V and 9 bases from J; junction bases left unmatched: 6. Here the CDR3 DNA reads TGTGCCAGCTCACTAGCGGGGGGCCTCGGTGAGCAGTTCTTC. Translated, it gives CASSLAGGLGEQFF.

The CDR3 here is CASSRQGAVYGYTF. The DNA for the CDR3 is TGTGCCAGCAGCCGACAGGGGGCTGTCTATGGCTACACCTTC. V is TRBV7-9 and J is TRBJ1-2, with 10 nucleotides matching TRBD1. The V segment lost 5 bases and the J segment 4 bases; nucleotides outside the gene matches: 4. Germline V CDR1 and CDR2: SEHNR, FQNEAQ (reference sequence). The CDR3 totals 14 residues.

The rearrangement joins TRBV18 to TRBJ2-1, with D tentatively TRBD2 (6 bases). The CDR3 contains 15 residues. V gave up 3 bases and J gave up 6 bases, with 15 bases separating them. Germline assignment: CDR1 KGHSH and CDR2 LQKENI. As DNA, the CDR3 is TGTGCCAGCTCACCTGTTACTAGCCTAGCCAATGAGCAGTTCTTC. This encodes CASSPVTSLANEQFF.

This clone was observed a handful of times. V and J are TRBV7-9 and TRBJ2-1; D unclear. Germline V gene data show CDR1 as SEHNR and CDR2 as FQNEAQ (reference sequence). V was pared by 4 bases and J by 8 bases, with 9 bases between. There are 12 residues in the CDR3. CDR3 in DNA: TGTGCCAGCAGCTCTCAGCGCGATGAGCAGTTCTTC. This encodes CASSSQRDEQFF. The full variable domain, its missing parts supplied by reference TRBV7-9 and TRBJ2-1, is DTGVSQNPRHKITKRGQNVTFRCDPISEHNRLYWYRQTLGQGPEFLTYFQNEAQLEKSRLLSDRFSAERPKGSFSTLEIQRTEQGDSAMYLCASSSQRDEQFFGPGTRLTVL.

V is TRBV4-1 and J is TRBJ1-1, with 8 bases matching TRBD1. Unmatched junction bases numbered 18, after V lost 0 bases and J lost 6 bases. The CDR3 length is 19 residues. Germline CDR1 and CDR2: MGHRA and YSYEKL. The CDR3 DNA reads TGCGCCAGCAGCCAAGAATGGAACAGGGGGGGGCGTGGTGGCGCTGAAGCTTTCTTT. It is translated as CASSQEWNRGGRGGAEAFF.

V is TRBV5-1 and J is TRBJ2-3; TRBD2 matches at 12 bases. The CDR3 covers 15 residues. CDR1 and CDR2 (germline): SGHRS, YFSETQ. The V and J ends lost 1 base and 4 bases, in that order; junction bases with no gene match: 1. CDR3 residues: CASSLPSGGADTQYF. For the CDR3, the DNA is TGCGCCAGCAGCTTGCCTAGCGGGGGGGCAGATACGCAGTATTTT.

This rearrangement joins TRBV24-1 to TRBJ1-2; 7 bases align to TRBD1. This CDR3 is built from 11 residues. Germline trimming cut 8 bases from V and 7 bases from J; bases unmatched to any gene: 3. From germline, CDR1 is KGHDR and CDR2 SFDVKD. This chain's CDR3 is CATKGTAGYTF. CDR3 nucleotides: TGTGCCACCAAGGGGACAGCTGGCTACACCTTC.

The chain is built from TRBV6-5 and TRBJ2-6, with unresolved D. This CDR3 spans 15 amino acids. V was clipped by 5 bases and J by 0 bases, with 8 bases between them. Per the germline V gene, CDR1 is MNHEY and CDR2 is SVGAGI. The DNA of the CDR3 is TGTGCCAGCAGTCCTACGAACTCTGGGGCCAACGTCCTGACTTTC. Translated, it gives CASSPTNSGANVLTF.

The gene calls are TRBV11-3 and TRBJ2-1; D is perhaps TRBD2 (6 bases). Germline V gene lookup returns CDR1 SGHNT and CDR2 YENEEA. The length of the CDR3 is 15 residues. Trimming pared 0 bases from V and 4 bases from J, leaving 10 bases between. The CDR3 nucleotides are TGTGCCAGCAGCTTAGAGGCGGAGGGATACAATGAGCAGTTCTTC. Its translation is CASSLEAEGYNEQFF.

This clone was seen only a few times. The rearrangement links TRBV9 to TRBJ2-7; D might be TRBD2 (6 bases). Trimming stripped 3 bases from V and 0 bases from J, with 13 bases between. Germline V gives CDR1 SGDLS, CDR2 YYNGEE. The length of the CDR3 is 15 residues. CDR3 region: CASSEAGLPSYEQYF. DNA of the CDR3: TGTGCCAGCAGCGAAGCCGGACTACCCTCCTACGAGCAGTACTTC.

The V and J genes are TRBV10-3 and TRBJ2-2; TRBD1 might be the D (6 bases). From germline, CDR1 is ENHRY and CDR2 SYGVKD. The CDR3 contains 15 residues. V shed 3 bases and J shed 5 bases, with 13 bases lying between them. The CDR3: CAISDRGKETGELFF. The CDR3 DNA is TGTGCCATCAGTGACAGGGGAAAAGAAACCGGGGAGCTGTTTTTT.

This sequence joins TRBV5-1 and TRBJ1-2, with 9 bases matching TRBD1. The CDR3 has 14 residues. Germline-derived CDR1 and CDR2 are SGHRS and YFSETQ. Trimming at V came to 6 bases and at J to 2 bases, leaving 5 bases not matched to a gene. As DNA, the CDR3 is TGCGCCAGCACCTGGACAGGGGCCAACTATGGCTACACCTTC. This gives the protein CASTWTGANYGYTF.

The rearrangement joins TRBV4-1 to TRBJ2-5, with TRBD2 identical over 9 bases. V dropped 4 bases and J dropped 5; count of bases not matched to a gene: 5. The germline V gene encodes CDR1 MGHRA and CDR2 YSYEKL. The length of the CDR3 is 14 residues. The CDR3 spells CASSLTGLAETQYF. The CDR3 coding sequence is TGCGCCAGCAGCCTAACTGGACTAGCGGAGACCCAGTACTTC.

The genes are TRBV9 and TRBJ1-4, with 9 bases identical to TRBD1. After removal of 3 bases from V and 8 bases from J, the junction contained 8 bases not matched to a gene. Germline assignment: CDR1 SGDLS and CDR2 YYNGEE. The CDR3 covers 15 residues. The CDR3 loop is CASSEGGQGREKLFF. CDR3 sequence (DNA): TGTGCCAGCAGCGAGGGGGGACAGGGTCGAGAAAAACTGTTTTTT.

The chain is built from TRBV6-2 or TRBV6-3 and TRBJ2-7, with TRBD1 identical over 11 bases. Trimming removed 6 bases from V and 4 bases from J; junction bases left unmatched: 8. The CDR3 covers 15 residues. The germline V gene has CDR1 MNHEY and CDR2 SVGEGT. The CDR3 loop reads CASSLHRDRGYEQYF. The CDR3 coding sequence is TGTGCCAGCAGCCTACACCGGGACAGGGGGTACGAGCAGTACTTC.